This T cell receptor beta chain was sequenced in a study of shared clonotypes between healthy human individuals. This clone has a handful of counts. Germline loops: CDR1 MNHNS, CDR2 SASEGT. V was clipped by 6 bases and J by 7 bases, with 13 bases between them. CDR3 size: 12 residues. Libraries were prepared by immunoSEQ multiplex PCR; TCRdb keeps only in-frame clonotypes and omits some of them. The sample lists 640,000 or so clones, around 72% occurring once. This sequence joins TRBV6-1 and TRBJ2-7, with D perhaps given as TRBD1 or TRBD2 (6 bases each). The sequence was obtained from a woman aged 25 to 45 in good health. Sequencing input: memory CD4+ T cells sorted from blood. This sample's subset: CD45RA-negative fraction. The chain's CDR3 is CASRWGATEQYF. In DNA, the CDR3 is TGTGCCAGCAGGTGGGGGGCGACGGAGCAGTACTTC.